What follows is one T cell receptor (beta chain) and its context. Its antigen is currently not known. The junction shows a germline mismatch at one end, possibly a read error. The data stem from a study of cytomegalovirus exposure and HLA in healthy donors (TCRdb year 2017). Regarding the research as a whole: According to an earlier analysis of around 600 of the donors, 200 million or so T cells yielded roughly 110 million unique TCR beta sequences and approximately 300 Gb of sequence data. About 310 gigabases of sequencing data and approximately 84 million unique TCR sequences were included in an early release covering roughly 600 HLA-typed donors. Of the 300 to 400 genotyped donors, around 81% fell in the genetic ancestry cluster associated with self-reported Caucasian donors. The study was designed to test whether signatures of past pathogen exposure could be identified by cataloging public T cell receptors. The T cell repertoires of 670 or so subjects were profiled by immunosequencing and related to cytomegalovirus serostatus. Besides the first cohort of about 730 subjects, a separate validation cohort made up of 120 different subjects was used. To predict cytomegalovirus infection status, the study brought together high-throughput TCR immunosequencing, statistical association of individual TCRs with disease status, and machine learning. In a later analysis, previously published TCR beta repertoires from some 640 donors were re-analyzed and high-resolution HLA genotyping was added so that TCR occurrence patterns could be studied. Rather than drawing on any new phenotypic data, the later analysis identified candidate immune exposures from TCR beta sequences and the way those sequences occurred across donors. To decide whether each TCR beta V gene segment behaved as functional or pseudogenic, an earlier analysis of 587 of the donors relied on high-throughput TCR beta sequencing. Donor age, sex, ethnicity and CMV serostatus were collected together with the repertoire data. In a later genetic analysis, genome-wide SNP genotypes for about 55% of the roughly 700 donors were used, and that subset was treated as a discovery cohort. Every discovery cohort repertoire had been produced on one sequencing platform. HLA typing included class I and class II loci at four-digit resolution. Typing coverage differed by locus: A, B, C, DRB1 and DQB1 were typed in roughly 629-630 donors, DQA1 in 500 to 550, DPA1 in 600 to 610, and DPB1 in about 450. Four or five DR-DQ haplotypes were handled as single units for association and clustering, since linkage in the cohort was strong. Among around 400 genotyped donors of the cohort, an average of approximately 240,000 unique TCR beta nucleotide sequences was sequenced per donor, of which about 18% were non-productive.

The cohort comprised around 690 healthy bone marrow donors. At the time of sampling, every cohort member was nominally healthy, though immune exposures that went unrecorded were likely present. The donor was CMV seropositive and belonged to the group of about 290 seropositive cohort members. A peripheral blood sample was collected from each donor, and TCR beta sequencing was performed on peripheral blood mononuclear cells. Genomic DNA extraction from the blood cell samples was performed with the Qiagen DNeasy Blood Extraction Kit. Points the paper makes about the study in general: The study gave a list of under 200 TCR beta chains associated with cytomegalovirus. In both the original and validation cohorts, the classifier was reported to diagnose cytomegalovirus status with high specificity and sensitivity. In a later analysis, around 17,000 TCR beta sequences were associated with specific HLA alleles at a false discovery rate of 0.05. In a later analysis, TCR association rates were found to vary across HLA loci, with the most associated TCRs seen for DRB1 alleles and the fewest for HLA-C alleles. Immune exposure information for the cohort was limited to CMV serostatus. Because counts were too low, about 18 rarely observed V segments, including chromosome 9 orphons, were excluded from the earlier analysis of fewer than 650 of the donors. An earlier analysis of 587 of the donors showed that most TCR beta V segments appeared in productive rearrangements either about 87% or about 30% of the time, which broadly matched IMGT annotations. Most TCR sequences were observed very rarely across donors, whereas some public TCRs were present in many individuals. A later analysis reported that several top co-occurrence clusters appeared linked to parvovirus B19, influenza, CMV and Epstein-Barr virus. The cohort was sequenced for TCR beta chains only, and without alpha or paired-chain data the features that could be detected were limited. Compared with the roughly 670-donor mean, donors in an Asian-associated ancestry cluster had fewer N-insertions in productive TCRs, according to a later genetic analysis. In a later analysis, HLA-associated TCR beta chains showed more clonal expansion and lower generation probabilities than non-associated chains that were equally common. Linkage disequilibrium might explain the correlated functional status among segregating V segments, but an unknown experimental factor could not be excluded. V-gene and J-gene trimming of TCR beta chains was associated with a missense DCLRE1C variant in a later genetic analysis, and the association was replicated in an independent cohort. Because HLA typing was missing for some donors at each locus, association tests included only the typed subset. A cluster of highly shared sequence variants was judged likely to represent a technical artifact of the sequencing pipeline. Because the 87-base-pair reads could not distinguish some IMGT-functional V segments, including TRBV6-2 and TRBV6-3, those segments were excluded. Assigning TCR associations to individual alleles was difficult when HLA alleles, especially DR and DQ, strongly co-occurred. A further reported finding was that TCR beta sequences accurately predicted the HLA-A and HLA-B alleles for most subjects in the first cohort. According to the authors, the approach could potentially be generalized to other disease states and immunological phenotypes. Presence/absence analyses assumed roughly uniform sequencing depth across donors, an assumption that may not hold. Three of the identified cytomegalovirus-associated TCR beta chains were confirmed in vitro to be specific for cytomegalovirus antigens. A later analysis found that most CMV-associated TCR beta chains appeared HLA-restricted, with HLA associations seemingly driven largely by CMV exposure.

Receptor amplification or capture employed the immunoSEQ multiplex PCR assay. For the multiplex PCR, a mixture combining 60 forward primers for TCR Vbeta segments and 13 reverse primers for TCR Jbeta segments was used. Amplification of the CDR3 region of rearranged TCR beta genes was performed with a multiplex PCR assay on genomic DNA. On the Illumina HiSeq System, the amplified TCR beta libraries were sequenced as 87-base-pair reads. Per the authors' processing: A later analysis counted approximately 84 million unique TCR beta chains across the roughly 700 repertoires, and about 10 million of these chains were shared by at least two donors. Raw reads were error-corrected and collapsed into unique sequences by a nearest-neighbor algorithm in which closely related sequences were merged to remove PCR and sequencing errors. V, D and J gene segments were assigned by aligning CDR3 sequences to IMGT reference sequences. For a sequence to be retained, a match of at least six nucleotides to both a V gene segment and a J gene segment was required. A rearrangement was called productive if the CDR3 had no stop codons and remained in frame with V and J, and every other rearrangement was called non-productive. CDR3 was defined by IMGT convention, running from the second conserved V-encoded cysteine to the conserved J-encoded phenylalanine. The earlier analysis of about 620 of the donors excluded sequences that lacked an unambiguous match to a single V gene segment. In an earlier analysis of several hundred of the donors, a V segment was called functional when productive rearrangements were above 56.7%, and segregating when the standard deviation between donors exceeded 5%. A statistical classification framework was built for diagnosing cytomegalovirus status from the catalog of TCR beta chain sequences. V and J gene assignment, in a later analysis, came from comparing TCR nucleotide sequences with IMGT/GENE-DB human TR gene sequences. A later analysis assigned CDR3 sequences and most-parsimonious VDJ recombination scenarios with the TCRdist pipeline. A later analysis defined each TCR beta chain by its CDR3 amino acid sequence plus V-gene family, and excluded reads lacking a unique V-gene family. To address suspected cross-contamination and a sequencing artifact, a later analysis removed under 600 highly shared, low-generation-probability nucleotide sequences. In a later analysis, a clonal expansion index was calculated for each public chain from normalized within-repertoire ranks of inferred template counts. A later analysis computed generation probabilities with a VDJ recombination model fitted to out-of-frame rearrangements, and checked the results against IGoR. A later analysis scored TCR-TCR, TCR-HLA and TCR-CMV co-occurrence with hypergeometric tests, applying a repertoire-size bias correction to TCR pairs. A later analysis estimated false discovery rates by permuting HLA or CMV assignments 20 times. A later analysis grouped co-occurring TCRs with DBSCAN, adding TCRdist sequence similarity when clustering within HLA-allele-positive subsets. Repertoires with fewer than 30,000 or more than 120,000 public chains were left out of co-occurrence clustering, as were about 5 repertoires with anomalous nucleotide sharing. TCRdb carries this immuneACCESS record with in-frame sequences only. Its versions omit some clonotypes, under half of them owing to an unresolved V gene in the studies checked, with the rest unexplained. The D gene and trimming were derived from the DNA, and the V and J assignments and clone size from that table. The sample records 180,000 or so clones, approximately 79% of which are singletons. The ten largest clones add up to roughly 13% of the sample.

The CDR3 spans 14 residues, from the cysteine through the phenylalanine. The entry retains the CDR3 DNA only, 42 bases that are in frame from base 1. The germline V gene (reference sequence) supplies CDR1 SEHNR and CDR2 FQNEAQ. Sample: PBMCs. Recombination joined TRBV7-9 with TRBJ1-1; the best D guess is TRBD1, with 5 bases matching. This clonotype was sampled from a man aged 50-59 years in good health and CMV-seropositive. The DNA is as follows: TGTTCCAGCAGGGAGGGGTCAGCGAACACTGAAGCTTTCTTT. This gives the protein CSSREGSANTEAFF.